Each of the 3 T cell receptor beta chains below was sequenced from the same sample in a study of blood T cells in healthy people across ages. A second PCR of 7 to 11 cycles used a sample-barcoded 5' primer and a J-beta primer mix. TCRdb re-derived calls from the 5' RACE reads in MiXCR, one entry per CDR3 protein. This sample has 780,000 or so distinct CDR3 sequences, with roughly three fifths found just once. What was sequenced was blood. The source of these receptors is a man in his forties in good health.

This rearrangement joins TRBV14 to TRBJ2-3, with D possibly being TRBD2 (6 bases). Germline V gene sequence: CDR1 SGHDN, CDR2 FVKESK. The CDR3 contains 18 residues. V shed 2 bases and J shed 3 bases, with 21 bases lying between them. The CDR3 sequence is CASSQTPVLLALTDTQYF. DNA for the CDR3: TGTGCCAGCAGCCAAACGCCCGTTCTTCTAGCGTTAACAGATACGCAGTATTTT.

The chain has TRBV20-1 and TRBJ1-1; D not certain. Between the trimmed V and J ends, which lost 1 base and 0 bases, there was a span of 9 bases. This CDR3 contains 14 residues. Germline loops: CDR1 DFQATT, CDR2 SNEGSKA (reference sequence). CDR3 protein: CSARVGSMNTEAFF. DNA for the CDR3: TGCAGTGCTAGAGTCGGAAGCATGAACACTGAAGCTTTCTTT.

The rearrangement links TRBV5-1 to TRBJ2-2; 14 bases agree with TRBD2. Germline CDR1 reads SGHRS; CDR2 reads YFSETQ. This CDR3 region has 19 residues. Unmatched junction bases numbered 8, after V lost 4 bases and J lost 0 bases. DNA of the CDR3: TGCGCCAGCAGCATCGGGACTAGCGGGAGTTCGGCGAACACCGGGGAGCTGTTTTTT. The encoded protein is CASSIGTSGSSANTGELFF.